Each of the 28 T cell receptor beta chains below was sequenced from the same sample in a study of CD8 T cells in Susac syndrome. With random hexamers, reverse transcription was performed on about 0.5 to 1 ug of RNA. TCRdb reprocessed the immunoSEQ multiplex PCR reads via MiXCR and lists one record per CDR3 protein. The sample includes 70,000 or so distinct CDR3 sequences, roughly 95% seen only once; the top ten take under 0.5%. Sequenced material: CD8+ T cells from PBMCs. These receptors were taken from a human donor with multiple sclerosis.

The genes are TRBV7-2 and TRBJ2-5; 8 nucleotides align to TRBD2. Germline V gives CDR1 SGHTA, CDR2 FQGNSA. Trimming cost V 4 bases and J 2 bases; bases outside gene matches: 6. The CDR3 is 15 residues long. CDR3 nucleotides: TGTGCCAGCAGCTGGCGGGAGGCACTACAAGAGACCCAGTACTTC. The encoded protein is CASSWREALQETQYF.

This chain connects TRBV6-1 to TRBJ2-7; D is perhaps TRBD2 (7 bases). Trimming stripped 11 bases from V and 2 bases from J, with 16 bases between. The CDR3 is 13 residues long. The germline V gene has CDR1 MNHNS and CDR2 SASEGT. The CDR3 DNA is TGTGCCGCCAACGGGGGGCAGACCTACGAGCAGTACTTC. Translated: CAANGGQTYEQYF.

V is TRBV15 and J is TRBJ2-5; 13 bases agree with TRBD2. CDR3 length: 15 amino acids. Germline-derived CDR1 and CDR2 are LNHNV and YYDKDF (reference sequence). The V and J ends lost 4 bases and 4 bases, in that order; junction bases with no gene match: 3. The CDR3 DNA reads as TGTGCCACCAGCACAGGACTAGCGGGAGTAGAGACCCAGTACTTC. Translation: CATSTGLAGVETQYF. The full variable domain, with the rest looked up from reference TRBV15 and TRBJ2-5, is DAMVIQNPRYQVTQFGKPVTLSCSQTLNHNVMYWYQQKSSQAPKLLFHYYDKDFNNEADTPDNFQSRRPNTSFCFLDIRSPGLGDTAMYLCATSTGLAGVETQYFGPGTRLLVL.

The chain couples TRBV11-2 to TRBJ1-4; unclear D gene. CDR1 and CDR2 from the germline V gene are SGHAT and FQNNGV. The CDR3 contains 15 residues. V shed 5 bases and J shed 8 bases, with 18 bases lying between them. The CDR3 nucleotides are TGTGCCAGCAGCACCCTTACCGGGATTGAGGAAAAACTGTTTTTT. Translation gives CASSTLTGIEEKLFF.

In this sample, this clonotype turned up once. The V gene is TRBV3-1, the J gene TRBJ1-1; D is possibly TRBD1 (6 bases). The CDR3 loop spans 16 amino acids. The germline V gene encodes CDR1 LGHDT and CDR2 YNNKEL (reference sequence). V gave up 0 bases and J gave up 4 bases, with 15 bases separating them. The CDR3 loop is CASSQDYRGASTEAFF. CDR3 nucleotide sequence: TGTGCCAGCAGCCAAGATTACCGGGGGGCGTCCACTGAAGCTTTCTTT. Filled out from reference TRBV3-1 and TRBJ1-1, the complete variable domain reads DTAVSQTPKYLVTQMGNDKSIKCEQNLGHDTMYWYKQDSKKFLKIMFSYNNKELIINETVPNRFSPKSPDKAHLNLHINSLELGDSAVYFCASSQDYRGASTEAFFGQGTRLTVV.

The J gene is TRBJ2-1, the V gene TRBV5-6; possible D gene TRBD2, 7 bases. Germline V gives CDR1 SGHDT, CDR2 YYEEEE. This CDR3 has 15 residues. Trimming removed 2 bases from V and 4 bases from J, with 13 bases in between. CDR3 DNA: TGTGCCAGCAGCTTAGGAGCGGGACAATACAATGAGCAGTTCTTC. Translating it yields CASSLGAGQYNEQFF.

The rearrangement links TRBV29-1 to TRBJ2-2, with 7 nucleotides matching TRBD1. V was pared by 7 bases and J by 0 bases, with 8 bases of the junction left unmatched. Germline V gives CDR1 SQVTM, CDR2 ANQGSEA. CDR3 length equals 15 residues. The chain's CDR3 is CSAINRGANTGELFF. In DNA, the CDR3 is TGCAGCGCCATAAACAGGGGCGCGAACACCGGGGAGCTGTTTTTT.

The genes are TRBV6-1 and TRBJ1-1; weak D call: TRBD1 (5 bases). The V gene lost 1 base and the J gene lost 8 bases, with 5 bases spanning the gap. This CDR3 has 11 amino acids. The germline V gene encodes CDR1 MNHNS and CDR2 SASEGT. Written as DNA, the CDR3 is TGTGCCAGCAGTGAAGGGGGGGAAGCTTTCTTT. It yields the protein CASSEGGEAFF.

The V gene is TRBV2, the J gene TRBJ1-2; D is undetermined. The germline gives CDR1 SNHLY, CDR2 FYNNEI. V shed 7 bases and J shed 8 bases, with 11 bases lying between them. This CDR3 has 11 residues. CDR3 loop: CASNPPRGYTF. The CDR3 nucleotides are TGTGCCAGCAATCCCCCCCGGGGCTACACCTTC.

Comment on this clonotype: A junction boundary mismatches the germline segment, possibly from a read error. The chain employs TRBV5-4 and TRBJ2-7; a weak D match, TRBD1 (6 bases). The CDR3 has 14 amino acids. Germline CDR1 is SGHNT and CDR2 is YYREEE (reference sequence). CDR3 residues: CASTLRGSFHEQYF. The CDR3 DNA reads as TGTGCCAGCACCTTGAGGGGGTCGTTCCACGAGCAGTACTTC. Looking up the rest from reference TRBV5-4 and TRBJ2-7 gives the full variable domain: ETGVTQSPTHLIKTRGQQVTLRCSSQSGHNTVSWYQQALGQGPQFIFQYYREEENGRGNFPPRFSGLQFPNYSSELNVNALELDDSALYLCASTLRGSFHEQYFGPGTRLTVT.

This clonotype is a singleton in its sample. The J gene is TRBJ2-1, the V gene TRBV20-1; D may match TRBD1 or TRBD2 (5 bases each). The CDR3 is made up of 13 amino acids. V lost 6 bases to trimming and J lost 6 bases, with 15 bases between them. Germline CDR1 DFQATT, CDR2 SNEGSKA (reference sequence). The CDR3 bases are TGCAGTGCCACCGACAGAACTAGCAATGAGCAGTTCTTC. Translating it yields CSATDRTSNEQFF.

The gene calls are TRBV10-3 and TRBJ2-2, with D perhaps TRBD2 (6 bases). The length of the CDR3 is 14 residues. CDR1 and CDR2 (germline): ENHRY, SYGVKD. V lost 4 bases to trimming and J lost 4 bases, with 10 bases between them. In nucleotides, the CDR3 is TGTGCCATCAGTGTCCCCGGGAGCACCGGGGAGCTGTTTTTT. It is translated as CAISVPGSTGELFF.

The chain is built from TRBV12-3 or TRBV12-4 and TRBJ2-6; no clear D gene. V was shortened by 7 bases and J by 0 bases, with 4 bases between the two germline ends. This CDR3 has 13 amino acids. The CDR3 sequence is CASNLSGANVLTF. The CDR3, as DNA: TGTGCCAGCAACCTCTCTGGGGCCAACGTCCTGACTTTC.

The chain carries TRBV29-1 and TRBJ2-5; possible D gene TRBD1, 6 bases. The CDR3 spans 14 residues. Trimming took off 3 bases at V and 5 bases at J, with 16 bases between the two ends. Looked up from germline, CDR1 is SQVTM and CDR2 is ANQGSEA. CDR3: CSVDADNQGETQYF. The DNA for the CDR3 is TGCAGCGTTGACGCGGACAACCAGGGGGAGACCCAGTACTTC.

The chain carries TRBV27 and TRBJ2-5; weak D call: TRBD2 (5 bases). Germline CDR1 and CDR2: MNHEY and SMNVEV (reference sequence). Trimming cost V 3 bases and J 1 base, with 6 bases left between them. The CDR3 spans 13 residues. DNA for the CDR3: TGTGCCAGCAGTTTCGCGGGCCAAGAGACCCAGTACTTC. It specifies CASSFAGQETQYF.

This chain links TRBV3-1 with TRBJ2-5, with D perhaps matching TRBD2 (5 bases). The CDR3 runs 13 residues. Between the trimmed V and J ends, which lost 4 bases and 5 bases, there was a span of 11 bases. Germline V gene sequence: CDR1 LGHDT, CDR2 YNNKEL (reference sequence). DNA of the CDR3: TGTGCCAGCAGCCTTCCTCGAGGGGAGACCCAGTACTTC. Its translation is CASSLPRGETQYF.

The genes are TRBV14 and TRBJ1-3; D is ambiguous. The V gene lost 1 base and the J gene lost 4 bases, with 5 bases spanning the gap. Germline V gene lookup returns CDR1 SGHDN and CDR2 FVKESK. There are 13 residues in the CDR3. The CDR3 nucleotides read TGTGCCAGCAGCCAAGTAGCAGGAAACACCATATATTTT. Protein sequence: CASSQVAGNTIYF.

This clonotype was picked up one time. This sequence joins TRBV4-1 and TRBJ1-2; a weak D match, TRBD1 (5 bases). The V gene's germline CDR1 is MGHRA and CDR2 YSYEKL. Trimming took 6 bases from V and 2 from J, leaving 19 bases between them. The CDR3 is made up of 16 amino acids. The CDR3 DNA follows: TGCGCCAGCAGAACGGTCGGGGCCGACACAAACTATGGCTACACCTTC. This gives the protein CASRTVGADTNYGYTF.

The J gene is TRBJ1-1, the V gene TRBV7-9, with D possibly being TRBD1 (5 bases). The CDR3 loop spans 18 amino acids. The ends were cut back, 2 bases at V and 1 base at J, with 20 bases in the middle. Germline values: CDR1 SEHNR, CDR2 FQNEAQ (reference sequence). The CDR3 here is CASSLSDWGGIRNTEAFF. Here the CDR3 DNA reads TGTGCCAGCAGCTTATCGGACTGGGGGGGAATCAGGAACACTGAAGCTTTCTTT.

The chain employs TRBV7-3 and TRBJ1-2, with D uncertain. In germline, CDR1 is SGHTA, CDR2 FQGTGA. The CDR3 has 16 residues. V was cut by 5 bases and J by 6 bases, with 22 bases left in between. CDR3 protein: CASSPRSQLSSDGYTF. In DNA form, the CDR3 reads TGTGCCAGCAGCCCAAGAAGTCAGCTATCATCGGATGGCTACACCTTC. Looking up the rest from reference TRBV7-3 and TRBJ1-2 gives the full variable domain: GAGVSQTPSNKVTEKGKYVELRCDPISGHTALYWYRQSLGQGPEFLIYFQGTGAADDSGLPNDRFFAVRPEGSVSTLKIQRTERGDSAVYLCASSPRSQLSSDGYTFGSGTRLTVV.

This rearrangement joins TRBV27 to TRBJ2-3, with 15 nucleotides matching TRBD2. CDR3 length equals 17 residues. From germline, CDR1 is MNHEY and CDR2 SMNVEV (reference sequence). V lost 2 bases and J lost 7; bases outside the gene matches: 7. CDR3 sequence: CASSLRGLAGGWYTQYF. Here the CDR3 DNA reads TGTGCCAGCAGTTTACGGGGACTAGCGGGGGGCTGGTATACGCAGTATTTT.

This clonotype was picked up one time. J is TRBJ2-3 and V is TRBV6-6, with D hard to call. The CDR3 is made up of 13 amino acids. From germline, CDR1 is MNHNY and CDR2 SVGAGI (reference sequence). V was clipped by 7 bases and J by 1 base, with 9 bases between them. The CDR3 is CASTPAGTDTQYF. In nucleotides, the CDR3 is TGTGCCAGCACCCCGGCGGGCACAGATACGCAGTATTTT.

The rearrangement joins TRBV15 to TRBJ2-7; 8 positions agree with TRBD1. With V trimmed by 5 bases and J by 5 bases, 8 bases remained unmatched. Per germline, CDR1 LNHNV and CDR2 YYDKDF (reference sequence). The CDR3 has 14 amino acids. CDR3 bases: TGTGCCACCAGCGGCCGGCAGGACAGGGACGAGCAGTACTTC. Its translation is CATSGRQDRDEQYF.

This chain uses TRBV13 with TRBJ2-4; D gene unclear. Germline lookup yields CDR1 PRHDT and CDR2 FYEKMQ (reference sequence). Trimming pared 1 base from V and 6 bases from J, leaving 10 bases between. The CDR3 consists of 14 residues. The CDR3 nucleotides are TGTGCCAGCAGCTTAGAGCGTTCGGGAAACATTCAGTACTTC. Encoded protein: CASSLERSGNIQYF.

This chain uses TRBV3-1 with TRBJ2-2, with D possibly TRBD2 on 5 matching bases. The germline V gene has CDR1 LGHDT and CDR2 YNNKEL (reference sequence). Trimming pared 1 base from V and 4 bases from J, leaving 10 bases between. The CDR3 runs 15 residues. CDR3 amino acids: CASSQVRLATGELFF. The DNA for the CDR3 is TGTGCCAGCAGCCAAGTTCGTCTAGCCACCGGGGAGCTGTTTTTT. Full variable domain (remainder filled in from reference TRBV3-1 and TRBJ2-2): DTAVSQTPKYLVTQMGNDKSIKCEQNLGHDTMYWYKQDSKKFLKIMFSYNNKELIINETVPNRFSPKSPDKAHLNLHINSLELGDSAVYFCASSQVRLATGELFFGEGSRLTVL.

This clonotype was seen once. CDR3 region: CSVDASSSYEQYF. The CDR3 DNA reads TGCAGCGTTGATGCCAGTAGCTCCTACGAGCAGTACTTC. The chain employs TRBV29-1 and TRBJ2-7; D is unresolved. The CDR3 sequence is 13 residues long. Germline V gene data show CDR1 as SQVTM and CDR2 as ANQGSEA. Trimming removed 3 bases from V and 0 bases from J, with 9 bases in between.

The V and J genes are TRBV12-3 or TRBV12-4 and TRBJ1-2; D might be TRBD1 (5 bases). Trimming took 6 bases from V and 8 from J, leaving 22 bases between them. This CDR3 is 15 amino acids long. DNA for the CDR3: TGTGCCAGCAGCCTACCGGGCGGGGCAGGGTTCGGCTACACCTTC. Translated: CASSLPGGAGFGYTF.

The rearrangement uses TRBV21-1 and TRBJ2-2; TRBD2, the D gene given by the table, was not confirmed from the DNA. TRBV21-1 has pseudogene status. This CDR3 comprises 16 residues. The CDR3 region has the DNA TGTGCCAGCAGCTCTTGGACTAGCAGCACCCCCGGGGAGCTGTTTTTT. Protein: CASSSWTSSTPGELFF.